Listed below are T cell receptor beta chains from one sample, sequenced in a study of shared clonotypes between healthy human individuals. Assay: immunoSEQ multiplex PCR; the TCRdb copy retains only in-frame clones and omits some. The sample lists about half a million clones, roughly 83% seen once, with about 13% in the top ten. The sequencing input was PBMCs. The receptor source for this set is a woman in her thirties or forties in good health. Some clones in this sample may be carry-over from other donors' samples. Each CDR3 is given with its conserved first and last residue. A D gene is named only where the DNA matches it firmly. Clone size is not always given. Where it is, it says once, few, many or a class for expanded clones.

TRBV9	TRBD2	TRBJ2-2	-	CASSPRLAGGGELFF	TGTGCCAGCAGCCCGCGACTAGCGGGAGGCGGGGAGCTGTTTTTT
TRBV4-1	-	TRBJ1-2	-	CASSQDFLQGGQPVDGYTF	TGCGCCAGCAGCCAAGACTTTTTACAGGGCGGTCAGCCTGTTGATGGCTACACCTTC
TRBV19	TRBD1	TRBJ1-2	-	CATSITGGLDGYTF	TGTGCCACTAGTATTACAGGGGGCTTGGATGGCTACACCTTC
TRBV9	-	TRBJ2-5	-	CASAFSDEYWETQYF	TGTGCCAGCGCCTTCTCGGATGAATATTGGGAGACCCAGTACTTC
TRBV5-4	-	TRBJ2-7	-	CASSFRRSGSSYEQYF	TGTGCCAGCAGCTTCCGGCGATCAGGGAGCTCCTACGAGCAGTACTTC
TRBV27	TRBD1	TRBJ1-2	-	CASSLSGDRVMYGYTF	TGTGCCAGCAGTTTATCGGGGGACAGGGTGATGTATGGCTACACCTTC
TRBV5-1	TRBD2	TRBJ2-7	-	CASSGRLAGNYEQYF	TGCGCCAGCAGCGGAAGACTAGCGGGAAACTACGAGCAGTACTTC
TRBV4-3	-	TRBJ2-5	few	CASSPRAGPQETQYF	TGCGCCAGCAGCCCCCGGGCAGGCCCACAAGAGACCCAGTACTTC
TRBV15	-	TRBJ2-7	-	CATSRVAASYYEQYF	TGTGCCACCAGCAGAGTGGCAGCGAGTTACTACGAGCAGTACTTC
TRBV28	-	TRBJ2-7	-	CASSSPGDPSLYEQYF	TGTGCCAGCAGTTCGCCAGGGGACCCCTCCCTCTACGAGCAGTACTTC
TRBV28	-	TRBJ2-2	-	CASSHLSPTGELFF	TGTGCCAGCAGCCACCTATCCCCCACCGGGGAGCTGTTTTTT
TRBV6-1	-	TRBJ1-5	once	CASSAAGSNQPQHF	TGTGCCAGCAGCGCCGCAGGGAGCAATCAGCCCCAGCATTTT
TRBV10-3	-	TRBJ1-2	few	CAISVAGAYGYTF	TGTGCCATCAGTGTCGCAGGGGCCTATGGCTACACCTTC
TRBV4-2	-	TRBJ2-7	-	CASSQVIGREQYF	TGTGCCAGCAGCCAAGTGATAGGGCGCGAGCAGTACTTC
TRBV19	-	TRBJ2-7	-	CASSSRGLVYEQYF	TGTGCCAGTAGTTCTCGCGGGTTGGTCTACGAGCAGTACTTC
TRBV5-1	-	TRBJ1-1	-	CASSLDTGDTEAFF	TGCGCCAGCAGCTTGGACACGGGCGACACTGAAGCTTTCTTT
TRBV19	-	TRBJ2-2	-	CASQMERGSGTGELFF	TGTGCCTCACAGATGGAGAGAGGGAGCGGTACCGGGGAGCTGTTTTTT
TRBV5-4	-	TRBJ2-5	-	CASSSGPPKGEQYF	TGTGCCAGCAGCTCGGGCCCTCCTAAGGGGGAGCAGTACTTC
TRBV28	-	TRBJ1-1	-	CASSLQGITEAFF	TGTGCCAGCAGTTTGCAAGGGATCACTGAAGCTTTCTTT
TRBV19	-	TRBJ1-2	-	CASSGLGGYTF	TGTGCCAGTAGCGGTCTGGGTGGCTACACCTTC
TRBV7-2	TRBD2	TRBJ2-1	few	CASSRRGGTRGNEQFF	TGTGCCAGCAGCCGCCGCGGCGGGACTAGAGGCAATGAGCAGTTCTTC
TRBV19	-	TRBJ2-2	-	CASSWTENTGELFF	TGTGCCAGTAGTTGGACGGAGAACACCGGGGAGCTGTTTTTT
TRBV10-1	-	TRBJ1-5	-	CASSESSGNQPQHF	TGCGCCAGCAGTGAGTCGTCCGGGAATCAGCCCCAGCATTTT
TRBV2	-	TRBJ1-4	-	CASSDTRGATNEKLFF	TGTGCCAGCAGTGATACCAGGGGAGCAACTAATGAAAAACTGTTTTTT
TRBV20-1	-	TRBJ2-1	-	CSASTGLEQFF	TGCAGTGCTAGTACCGGCCTTGAGCAGTTCTTC
TRBV2	-	TRBJ2-2	-	CASSDGVLTGELFF	TGTGCCAGCAGTGACGGGGTGTTGACCGGGGAGCTGTTTTTT
TRBV4-2	-	TRBJ1-4	-	CASSQGGQVNEKLFF	TGTGCCAGCAGCCAAGGGGGGCAGGTTAATGAAAAACTGTTTTTT
TRBV10-3	-	TRBJ2-3	many	CAIMGSGFGTDTQYF	TGTGCCATCATGGGAAGCGGGTTCGGGACAGATACGCAGTATTTT
TRBV10-1	-	TRBJ2-7	-	CASSETGTAHYEQYF	TGCGCCAGCAGTGAGACAGGGACGGCACACTACGAGCAGTACTTC
TRBV5-1	TRBD1	TRBJ2-6	-	CATRQGTGANVLTF	TGCGCCACTCGACAGGGTACGGGGGCCAACGTCCTGACTTTC
TRBV7-3	TRBD2	TRBJ2-7	-	CASIERETTSYEQYF	TGTGCCAGCATCGAGCGGGAGACCACCTCCTACGAGCAGTACTTC
TRBV5-4	TRBD1	TRBJ2-2	once	CASTSGQPNTGELFF	TGTGCCAGCACTTCGGGACAGCCGAACACCGGGGAGCTGTTTTTT
TRBV9	TRBD1	TRBJ2-7	-	CASSAMVGTGYEQYF	TGTGCCAGCAGCGCCATGGTAGGGACAGGTTACGAGCAGTACTTC
TRBV29-1	TRBD2	TRBJ2-1	-	CSVERAGPSYNEQFF	TGCAGCGTTGAAAGAGCGGGGCCCTCCTACAATGAGCAGTTCTTC
TRBV6-5	TRBD1	TRBJ2-2	-	CASERDRGRTGELFF	TGTGCCAGCGAAAGGGACAGGGGAAGAACCGGGGAGCTGTTTTTT
TRBV28	TRBD2	TRBJ2-4	once	CASSPASGREGLAKNIQYF	TGTGCCAGCAGTCCCGCAAGCGGGAGGGAGGGATTGGCCAAAAACATTCAGTACTTC
TRBV29-1	-	TRBJ2-5	once	CSVGDGALETQYF	TGCAGCGTTGGTGACGGCGCGTTAGAGACCCAGTACTTC
TRBV7-9	-	TRBJ2-3	-	CASSGRGTDTQYF	TGTGCCAGCAGCGGCAGGGGTACAGATACGCAGTATTTT
TRBV19	TRBD2	TRBJ2-7	-	CASSRGLAGPPEQYF	TGTGCCAGTAGTAGGGGCCTAGCGGGACCTCCCGAGCAGTACTTC
TRBV18	-	TRBJ2-3	-	CASSPPGGQTDTQYF	TGTGCCAGCTCACCTCCCGGGGGTCAGACGGATACGCAGTATTTT
TRBV15	TRBD1	TRBJ1-1	-	CATTTDRGDTEAFF	TGTGCCACCACTACGGACAGGGGCGACACTGAAGCTTTCTTT
TRBV28	-	TRBJ2-2	-	CASSLSPAAGELFF	TGTGCCAGCAGTTTAAGTCCAGCCGCCGGGGAGCTGTTTTTT
TRBV6-1	TRBD2	TRBJ2-1	once	CASSNLAGGSSEQFF	TGTGCCAGCAGTAACCTAGCGGGAGGTTCTAGTGAGCAGTTCTTC
TRBV9	-	TRBJ1-4	-	CASSVVGATNEKLFF	TGTGCCAGCAGCGTAGTCGGAGCAACTAATGAAAAACTGTTTTTT